This entry features one TCR beta chain sequence. The protocol was immunoSEQ multiplex PCR, while the TCRdb copy is restricted to in-frame clones and leaves out a portion. Of about 61,000 clones listed, 91% were seen once; the top ten hold around 9%. This sample is drawn from a study of blood T cell repertoires in COVID-19. Deletions cut 7 bases from V and 6 bases from J, with 15 bases between. The CDR3 runs to 13 residues. Per germline, CDR1 MNHNY and CDR2 SVGAGI (reference sequence). The rearrangement joins TRBV6-6 to TRBJ1-2; D is possibly TRBD1 (5 bases). Material: peripheral blood. The sequence came from a human donor in a cohort sampled during active COVID-19. CDR3: CASIPPGEHGYTF. The CDR3 DNA reads as TGTGCCAGCATCCCCCCGGGGGAACATGGCTACACCTTC.